This TCR beta chain was profiled in a study of shared clonotypes between healthy human individuals. Sorted-subset replicate PCR reactions contained 200 ng DNA, corresponding to about 30,000 T cell genomes. Repertoires were generated with immunoSEQ multiplex PCR, while TCRdb's copy carries only in-frame clones and drops some. Found here are more than 2 million clones, almost 96% of them singletons; the top ten hold about 0.13%. CD4+ cells were split into CD45RA+ naive and CD45RA-negative memory subsets. The specimen sequenced was naive CD4+ T cells sorted from blood. The subset here: CD45RA+ positively selected. This receptor was obtained from a man younger than 30 in good health.

The CDR3 coding sequence is TGTGCCAGTCCCCCGACGTGGTTTAATCAGCCCCAGCATTTT. Protein sequence: CASPPTWFNQPQHF. The V call is TRBV19, the J call TRBJ1-5; D is unresolved. Germline V gene data show CDR1 as LNHDA and CDR2 as SQIVND (reference sequence). The V and J ends lost 8 bases and 4 bases respectively, with 15 bases between them. The CDR3 has 14 residues.